The rows below give T cell receptor beta chains drawn from one sample of a study of T cell responses to AZD1222 COVID-19 vaccine. Method: immunoSEQ multiplex PCR; TCRdb's copy keeps in-frame clones and lacks some. The sample has about 130,000 clones; 88% are singletons. Sequenced material: peripheral blood, taken on day 0 of AZD1222 vaccination. The receptors stem from an adult in good health. Each CDR3 is given with its conserved first and last residue. The order of the fields is CDR3 DNA, CDR3 protein, V gene, J gene, clone size, D gene. D genes are given only for firm matches. Not all rows give a size; the values are once, few, many and, for expanded clones, a class.

CDR3 DNA: TGTGCCAGTAGTAGGCCGGGACAGGGGGGCGAAAAACTGTTTTTT
CDR3 protein: CASSRPGQGGEKLFF
V gene: TRBV19
J gene: TRBJ1-4
clone size: -
D gene: TRBD1

CDR3 DNA: TGTGCCAGCAGCTTAGTGCGCGGATGCTCCTACAATGAGCAGTTCTTC
CDR3 protein: CASSLVRGCSYNEQFF
V gene: TRBV11-3
J gene: TRBJ2-1
clone size: -
D gene: -

CDR3 DNA: TGTGCCAGCAGCCCCCTGGGGGGGGGCTCCTACGAGCAGTACTTC
CDR3 protein: CASSPLGGGSYEQYF
V gene: TRBV5-4
J gene: TRBJ2-7
clone size: -
D gene: TRBD2

CDR3 DNA: TGTGCCATTCGAAGCGGACCTACTAGCACAGATACGCAGTATTTT
CDR3 protein: CAIRSGPTSTDTQYF
V gene: TRBV27
J gene: TRBJ2-3
clone size: -
D gene: -

CDR3 DNA: TGTGCCAGCAGCTTAGCGACGGTGGGGGGGAGACATGGCTACACCTTC
CDR3 protein: CASSLATVGGRHGYTF
V gene: TRBV11-2
J gene: TRBJ1-2
clone size: -
D gene: -

CDR3 DNA: TGTGCCAGCAGCTCCGTTACCCCCATGGAGCAGTTCTTC
CDR3 protein: CASSSVTPMEQFF
V gene: TRBV7-2
J gene: TRBJ2-1
clone size: -
D gene: -

CDR3 DNA: TGTGCCAGCAGCCAAACAACCCGACAGGGTATCACCTACGAGCAGTACTTC
CDR3 protein: CASSQTTRQGITYEQYF
V gene: TRBV16
J gene: TRBJ2-7
clone size: -
D gene: TRBD1

CDR3 DNA: TGTGCCAGCAGCCTGAGGGGGGATCAAGAGACCCAGTACTTC
CDR3 protein: CASSLRGDQETQYF
V gene: TRBV7-2
J gene: TRBJ2-5
clone size: -
D gene: -

CDR3 DNA: TGCGCCAGCAGAATAGCGGGAGAGGTAGGTGAGCAGTACTTC
CDR3 protein: CASRIAGEVGEQYF
V gene: TRBV5-1
J gene: TRBJ2-7
clone size: few
D gene: TRBD2

CDR3 DNA: TGTGCCACCAGCAGAGGGACAGATCCAACCCAAGAGACCCAGTACTTC
CDR3 protein: CATSRGTDPTQETQYF
V gene: TRBV15
J gene: TRBJ2-5
clone size: -
D gene: -

CDR3 DNA: TGTGCCAGTTCCCCCTCACTAGCGGGAGAAACGAGTGAGCAGTTCTTC
CDR3 protein: CASSPSLAGETSEQFF
V gene: TRBV19
J gene: TRBJ2-1
clone size: -
D gene: TRBD2

CDR3 DNA: TGTGCCAGCAGCCCCAGCCCCTACAATGAGCAGTTCTTC
CDR3 protein: CASSPSPYNEQFF
V gene: TRBV14
J gene: TRBJ2-1
clone size: once
D gene: -

CDR3 DNA: TGCGCCAGCAGCTTGGGGGGTATGGGGTTGAACACTGAAGCTTTCTTT
CDR3 protein: CASSLGGMGLNTEAFF
V gene: TRBV5-1
J gene: TRBJ1-1
clone size: -
D gene: -

CDR3 DNA: TGTGCCAGCAGTTTGGGTCTCGGGGGGAACACTGAAGCTTTCTTT
CDR3 protein: CASSLGLGGNTEAFF
V gene: TRBV11-1
J gene: TRBJ1-1
clone size: -
D gene: -